The TCR beta chain under discussion was sequenced for a study of human T cells and chemical hapten exposure. Overall study: On roughly 2 cm by roughly 2 cm of upper inner arm skin, sensitization was performed with 2% DPC. Findings and limits, study-wide: As the donors had alopecia, their immune response may differ from healthy people's.

A remark on this clonotype: The antigen remains undetermined.

The CDR3 spans 14 residues. V was pared by 7 bases and J by 4 bases, with 11 bases between. Germline V lookup: CDR1 MNHEY, CDR2 SVGEGT. Time point specified: patch test 1, 2 weeks after DPC sensitization. Treatment defined: therapeutic diphenylcyclopropenone sensitization with weekly scalp DPC. TCRdb processed the RACE reads anew with MiXCR; each CDR3 protein has one entry. The table shows about 120,000 distinct CDR3 sequences, with around 10% occurring only once. This receptor was taken from a woman in her fifties or sixties with alopecia areata. Some clones in this sample may be carry-over from other donors' samples. This chain links TRBV6-2 or TRBV6-3 with TRBJ2-6; D perhaps matches TRBD1 (6 bases). This specimen consisted of whole blood, obtained in connection with sensitization to the hapten diphenylcyclopropenone (DPC). The CDR3 loop is CASTSGAGANVLTF. DNA for the CDR3: TGTGCCAGCACATCAGGGGCAGGGGCCAACGTCCTGACTTTC.